This record looks at one TCR beta chain sequence and its context. The antigen it recognizes is unknown. The sample holds no much larger clone one base away, and base qualities are not on file. Explained via the paper, the treatment or condition label denotes: roughly 10-day PBMC culture with coronavirus spike peptide pools or control peptides (ViraFEST assay). The study used the ViraFEST assay, which expanded antigen-specific T cells with peptide pools and then identified expanded clonotypes by TCR sequencing. The absence of prior SARS-CoV-2 infection in healthy vaccine recipients was confirmed by negative nucleocapsid antibody tests before and after vaccination. Each well held some 2 million PBMCs cultured with around 10 ug/ml peptide pools in IMDM containing around 5% human AB serum and approximately 10 IU/ml IL-2. On days 3 and 7, half of the culture medium was replaced with fresh IL-2-containing medium. Once the cells had been in culture for 9 to 10 days, the EasySep CD4+ T cell isolation kit was used to isolate CD4+ T cells by negative selection. PBMCs were separated from whole blood using Ficoll-Paque Plus gradient centrifugation and then either used fresh or cryopreserved at -140C. In general, triplicate wells were set up for every culture condition.

The sample belongs to a study of vaccination and CD4 T cells after COVID-19 (dated by TCRdb to between 2022 and 2023). At the level of the whole study: The convalescent cohort comprised six males and four females, including two Hispanic individuals, seven Caucasians, two Asians and one multiracial person. Post-vaccine blood samples were collected a median of about 72 days after the second vaccine dose, ranging from roughly 12 to 250 days. As controls, cultures received a CEFX viral epitope pool (the positive control), an HIV-1 Nef peptide pool (the negative control), or no peptide at all. Post-COVID blood samples from convalescent patients were collected a median of roughly 100 days after diagnosis, with a range of roughly 35 to 170 days. Overlapping spike peptide pools from SARS-CoV-2 and from the common cold coronaviruses HCoV-NL63, HCoV-OC43 and HCoV-229E were used as culture stimuli. Participants got two doses of the Pfizer-BioNTech BNT162b2 vaccine (n=8) or two doses of the Moderna mRNA-1273 vaccine (n=2). The spike-specific CD4+ TCR repertoire was compared before and after mRNA vaccination in approximately ten COVID-19 convalescent patients and a few infection-naive healthy vaccine recipients.

What the authors observed across the whole study: Nearly all vaccine-specific clones in convalescent patients (304 of 307) were mono-reactive for SARS-CoV-2 spike rather than cross-reactive with common cold coronaviruses. The study included relatively few convalescent patients and did not analyze early timepoints after natural infection. Among convalescent patients, a median about 86% of the SARS-CoV-2-reactive clones seen after vaccination appeared only after vaccination, which suggests priming specific to the vaccine. The median number of SARS-CoV-2-reactive clonotypes rose from about 19 after infection to approximately 41 after vaccination, but the change was not significant.

The germline V gene yields SGHTA for CDR1 and FQGNSA for CDR2. The CDR3 has 14 amino acids, counting the end cysteine and phenylalanine. Only CDR3 DNA remains: 42 bases, in frame from the first base. Trimming at the junction amounts to 8 bases on V and 2 bases on J, and the germline ends lie 12 bases apart. Library prep was done by PCR. TCR sequencing of DNA from cultured CD4+ T cells used the Oncomine TCR Beta short-read assay at the Johns Hopkins FTIC core. The QIAamp micro DNA kit was used to extract genomic DNA from the cultured CD4+ T cells. Oncomine TCR Beta libraries made from cultured CD4+ T cells were pooled using unique dual indexes and sequenced on an Illumina iSeq 100. As for how the authors treated the data: Non-productive sequences were filtered out, and CDR3s that did not start with C, did not end with F or W, or were shorter than 7 amino acids were discarded. The MANAFEST web application was used to identify antigen-specific clonotypes by comparing peptide-stimulated wells against reference wells and other culture wells. Positive clones required FDR below 0.05, an odds ratio above 5, and productive frequency above 0.1% in at least two of three replicate wells. Clonotypes that were significantly expanded in both SARS-CoV-2 spike wells and at least one common cold coronavirus spike condition were defined as cross-reactive. Similarity between CDR3 sequences was evaluated in R version 3.6.1 using Levenshtein distances (stringdist) and unrooted phylogenetic trees (ape). Through fastp at Q25 and MiXCR, TCRdb rebuilt clones from the public reads, retaining in-frame beta chains. Here each entry gathers all rows of one CDR3 protein and keeps the most common genes and DNA. Here the V and J calls rest on TCRdb's processing, not on the authors' analysis. The sample table contains about 27,000 distinct CDR3 sequences; only one count was recorded for 55% to 80% of them. Less than 20% of the sample rests with the top ten.

Recombination connected TRBV7-2 to TRBJ2-2; the D gene is unclear. The origin of this receptor is a human donor who received a COVID-19 vaccine. Sequenced here: CD4+ T cells from blood, cultured in vitro, sampled after SARS-CoV-2 vaccination. Here is the DNA: TGTGCCAGCCTGCGACGGGCCAACACCGGGGAGCTGTTTTTT. Translation gives CASLRRANTGELFF. With all but the CDR3 taken from the reference TRBV7-2 and TRBJ2-2 genes, the full variable domain is: GAGVSQSPSNKVTEKGKDVELRCDPISGHTALYWYRQSLGQGLEFLIYFQGNSAPDKSGLPSDRFSAERTGGSVSTLTIQRTQQEDSAVYLCASLRRANTGELFFGEGSRLTVL.